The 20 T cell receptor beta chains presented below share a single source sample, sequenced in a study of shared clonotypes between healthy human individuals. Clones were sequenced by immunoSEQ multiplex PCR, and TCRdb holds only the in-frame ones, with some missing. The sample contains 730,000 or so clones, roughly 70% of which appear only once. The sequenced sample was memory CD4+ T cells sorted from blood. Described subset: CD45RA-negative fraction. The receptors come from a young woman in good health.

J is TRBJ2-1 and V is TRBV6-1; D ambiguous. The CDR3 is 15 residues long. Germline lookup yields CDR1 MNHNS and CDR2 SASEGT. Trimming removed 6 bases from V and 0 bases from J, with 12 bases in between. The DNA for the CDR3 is TGTGCCAGCAGAGAGCAGGAGTTCTCCTACAATGAGCAGTTCTTC. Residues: CASREQEFSYNEQFF.

The CDR3 protein is CAITSGLTDTQYF. The CDR3 nucleotides are TGTGCCATCACTAGCGGACTCACAGATACGCAGTATTTT. The chain employs TRBV10-3 and TRBJ2-3, with 7 nucleotides matching TRBD2. Germline V gene data show CDR1 as ENHRY and CDR2 as SYGVKD. Trimming cost V 7 bases and J 2 bases; bases outside gene matches: 3. CDR3 length: 13 residues.

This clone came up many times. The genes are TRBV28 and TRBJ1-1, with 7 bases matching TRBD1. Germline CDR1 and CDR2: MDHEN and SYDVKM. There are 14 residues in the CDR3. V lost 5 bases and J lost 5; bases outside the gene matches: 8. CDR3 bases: TGTGCCAGCAGTCAGGGGGGGGTGAGGACTGAAGCTTTCTTT. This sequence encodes CASSQGGVRTEAFF.

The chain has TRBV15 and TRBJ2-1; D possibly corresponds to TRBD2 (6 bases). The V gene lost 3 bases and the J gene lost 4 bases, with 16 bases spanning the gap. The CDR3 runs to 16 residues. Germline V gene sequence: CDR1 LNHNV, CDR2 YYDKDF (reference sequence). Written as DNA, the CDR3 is TGTGCCACCAGCAGTATGACTAGGACGACGTACAATGAGCAGTTCTTC. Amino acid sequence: CATSSMTRTTYNEQFF.

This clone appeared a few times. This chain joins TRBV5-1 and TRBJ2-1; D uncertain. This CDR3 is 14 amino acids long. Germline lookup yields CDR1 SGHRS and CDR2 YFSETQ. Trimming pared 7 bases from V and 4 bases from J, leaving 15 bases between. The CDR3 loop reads CASGRTAAYNEQFF. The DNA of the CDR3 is TGCGCCAGCGGTCGGACGGCAGCATACAATGAGCAGTTCTTC.

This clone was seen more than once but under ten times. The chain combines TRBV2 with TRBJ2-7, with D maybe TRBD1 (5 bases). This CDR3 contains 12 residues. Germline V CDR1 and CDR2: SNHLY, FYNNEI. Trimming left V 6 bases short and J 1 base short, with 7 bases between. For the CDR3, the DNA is TGTGCCAGCAGCGACAGATCCTACGAGCAGTACTTC. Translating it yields CASSDRSYEQYF.

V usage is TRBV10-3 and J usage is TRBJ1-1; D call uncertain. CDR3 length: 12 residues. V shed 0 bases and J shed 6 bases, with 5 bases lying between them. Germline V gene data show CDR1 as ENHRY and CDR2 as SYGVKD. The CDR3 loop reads CAISESASEAFF. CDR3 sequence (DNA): TGTGCCATCAGTGAGTCGGCATCTGAAGCTTTCTTT.

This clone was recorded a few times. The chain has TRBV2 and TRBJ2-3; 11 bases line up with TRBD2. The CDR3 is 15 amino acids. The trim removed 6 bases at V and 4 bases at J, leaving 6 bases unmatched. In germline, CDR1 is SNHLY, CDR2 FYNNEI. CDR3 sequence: CASRGFSGRADTQYF. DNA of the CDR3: TGTGCCAGCAGGGGATTTAGCGGGAGGGCAGATACGCAGTATTTT.

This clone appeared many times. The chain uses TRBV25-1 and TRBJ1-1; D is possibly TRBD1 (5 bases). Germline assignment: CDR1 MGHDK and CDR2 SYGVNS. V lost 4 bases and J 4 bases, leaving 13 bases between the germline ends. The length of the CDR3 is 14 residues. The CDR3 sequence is CASSVRSGPTEAFF. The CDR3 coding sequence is TGTGCCAGCAGTGTTCGCTCAGGGCCCACTGAAGCTTTCTTT.

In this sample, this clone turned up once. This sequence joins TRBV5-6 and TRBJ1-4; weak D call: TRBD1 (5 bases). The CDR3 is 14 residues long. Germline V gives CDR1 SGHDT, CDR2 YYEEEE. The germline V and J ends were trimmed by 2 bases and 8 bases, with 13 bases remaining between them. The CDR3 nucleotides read TGTGCCAGCAGCTTTTGGGGGGTTGAAGAAAAACTGTTTTTT. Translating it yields CASSFWGVEEKLFF.

The CDR3 nucleotides read TGTGCCACCAGCATAACAGGGAGCTCTGGGGCCAACGTCCTGACTTTC. Its protein product is CATSITGSSGANVLTF. The chain has TRBV15 and TRBJ2-6; D might be TRBD1 (6 bases). The CDR3 consists of 16 residues. V lost 4 bases to trimming and J lost 0 bases, with 10 bases between them. Per germline, CDR1 LNHNV and CDR2 YYDKDF (reference sequence).

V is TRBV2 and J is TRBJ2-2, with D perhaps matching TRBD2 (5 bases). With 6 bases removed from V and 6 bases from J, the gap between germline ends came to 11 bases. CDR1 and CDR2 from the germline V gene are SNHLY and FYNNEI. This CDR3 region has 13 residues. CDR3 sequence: CASRAEGAGELFF. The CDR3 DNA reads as TGTGCCAGCAGGGCAGAGGGAGCCGGGGAGCTGTTTTTT.

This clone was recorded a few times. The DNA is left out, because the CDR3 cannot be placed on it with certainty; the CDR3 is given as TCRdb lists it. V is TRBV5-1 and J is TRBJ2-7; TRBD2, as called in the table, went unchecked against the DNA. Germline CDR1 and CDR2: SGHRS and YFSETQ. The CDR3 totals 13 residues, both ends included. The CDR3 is CASSWGGGATPSF.

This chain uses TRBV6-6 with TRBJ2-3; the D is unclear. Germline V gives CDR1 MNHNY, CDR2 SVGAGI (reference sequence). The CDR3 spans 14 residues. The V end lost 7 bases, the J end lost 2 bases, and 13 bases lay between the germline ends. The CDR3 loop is CASTQVLPTDTQYF. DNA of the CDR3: TGTGCCAGCACCCAGGTTCTCCCCACAGATACGCAGTATTTT.

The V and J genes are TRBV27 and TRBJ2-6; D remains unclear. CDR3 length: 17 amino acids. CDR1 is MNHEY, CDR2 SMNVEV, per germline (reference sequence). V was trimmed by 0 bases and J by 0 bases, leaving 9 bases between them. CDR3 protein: CASSLSVRSSGANVLTF. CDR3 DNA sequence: TGTGCCAGCAGTTTATCGGTCCGGTCCTCTGGGGCCAACGTCCTGACTTTC.

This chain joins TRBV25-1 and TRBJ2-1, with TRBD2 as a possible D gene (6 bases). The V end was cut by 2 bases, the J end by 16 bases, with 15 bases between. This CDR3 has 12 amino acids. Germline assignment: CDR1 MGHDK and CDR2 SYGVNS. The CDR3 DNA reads TGTGCCAGCAGTGAAACCGGGACTCCCCTCTTCTTC. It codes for CASSETGTPLFF.

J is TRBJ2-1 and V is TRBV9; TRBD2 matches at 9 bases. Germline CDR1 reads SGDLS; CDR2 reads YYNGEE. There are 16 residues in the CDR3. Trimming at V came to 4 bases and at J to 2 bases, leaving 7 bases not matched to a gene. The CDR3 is CASSPIAGDPYNEQFF. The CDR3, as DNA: TGTGCCAGCAGCCCGATAGCGGGAGATCCCTACAATGAGCAGTTCTTC.

CDR3 sequence reads: CASSVEYGALRTGELFF. The CDR3 DNA follows: TGTGCCAGCAGCGTAGAGTATGGGGCTCTAAGGACCGGGGAGCTGTTTTTT. The J gene is TRBJ2-2, the V gene TRBV9; a possible D gene is TRBD1 (5 bases). The germline CDR1 and CDR2 sequences are SGDLS and YYNGEE. There are 17 residues in the CDR3. The V gene lost 0 bases and the J gene lost 5 bases, with 17 bases spanning the gap.

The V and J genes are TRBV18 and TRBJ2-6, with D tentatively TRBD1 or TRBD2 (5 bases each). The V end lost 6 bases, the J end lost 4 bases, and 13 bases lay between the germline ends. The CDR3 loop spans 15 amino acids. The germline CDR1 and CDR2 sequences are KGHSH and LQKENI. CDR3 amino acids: CASSWGTKGANVLTF. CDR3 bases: TGTGCCAGCTCCTGGGGGACGAAAGGGGCCAACGTCCTGACTTTC.

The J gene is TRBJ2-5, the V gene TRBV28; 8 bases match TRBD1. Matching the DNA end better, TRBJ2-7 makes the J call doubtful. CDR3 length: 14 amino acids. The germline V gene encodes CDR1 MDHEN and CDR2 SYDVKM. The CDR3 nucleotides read TGTGCCAGCAGATCCCCAGGGGGCATCTACGAGCAGTACTTC. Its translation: CASRSPGGIYEQYF.